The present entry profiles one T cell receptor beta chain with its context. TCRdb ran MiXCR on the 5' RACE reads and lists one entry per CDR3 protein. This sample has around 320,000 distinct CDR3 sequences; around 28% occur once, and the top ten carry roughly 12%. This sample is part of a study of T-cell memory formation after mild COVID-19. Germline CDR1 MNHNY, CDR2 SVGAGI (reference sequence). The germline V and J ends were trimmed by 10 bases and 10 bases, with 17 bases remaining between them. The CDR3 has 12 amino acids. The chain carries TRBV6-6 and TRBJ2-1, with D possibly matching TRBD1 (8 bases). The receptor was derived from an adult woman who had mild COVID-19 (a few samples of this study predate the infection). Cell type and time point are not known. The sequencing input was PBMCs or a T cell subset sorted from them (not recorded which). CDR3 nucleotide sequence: TGTGCCACCAAAACAGGGGGGGGGGAGCAGTTCTTC. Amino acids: CATKTGGGEQFF.